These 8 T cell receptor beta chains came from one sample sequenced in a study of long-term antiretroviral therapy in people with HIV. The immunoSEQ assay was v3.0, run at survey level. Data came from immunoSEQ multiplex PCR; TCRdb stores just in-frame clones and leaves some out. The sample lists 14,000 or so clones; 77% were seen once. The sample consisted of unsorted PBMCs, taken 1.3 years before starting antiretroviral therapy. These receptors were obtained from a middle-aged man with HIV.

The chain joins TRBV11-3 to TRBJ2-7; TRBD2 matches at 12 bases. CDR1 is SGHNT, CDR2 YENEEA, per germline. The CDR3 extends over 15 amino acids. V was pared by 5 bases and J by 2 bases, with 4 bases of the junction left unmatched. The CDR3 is CASSPRLAGAYEQYF. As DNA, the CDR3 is TGTGCCAGCAGCCCAAGACTAGCGGGGGCCTACGAGCAGTACTTC.

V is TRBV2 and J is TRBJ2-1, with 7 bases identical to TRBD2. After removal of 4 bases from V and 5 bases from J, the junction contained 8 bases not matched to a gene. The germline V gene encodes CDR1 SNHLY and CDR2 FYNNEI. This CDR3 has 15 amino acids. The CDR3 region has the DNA TGTGCCAGCAGTGGGGGGGGTCGAGGTAACAATGAGCAGTTCTTC. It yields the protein CASSGGGRGNNEQFF.

This chain's CDR3 is CASSTSGEADTQYF. CDR3 coding DNA: TGTGCCAGCAGTACTAGCGGGGAAGCAGATACGCAGTATTTT. The chain uses TRBV2 and TRBJ2-3; 10 bases are a match to TRBD2. J lost 4 bases, V lost 5 bases, and 3 bases had no gene match. Germline assignment: CDR1 SNHLY and CDR2 FYNNEI. The CDR3 loop spans 14 amino acids.

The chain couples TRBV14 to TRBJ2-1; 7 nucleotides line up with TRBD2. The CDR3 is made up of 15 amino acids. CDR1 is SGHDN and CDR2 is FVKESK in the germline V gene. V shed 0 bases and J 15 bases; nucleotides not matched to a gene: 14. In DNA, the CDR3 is TGTGCCAGCAGCCAAGATAGGCGGGGGACCGTCATGTCGTTCTTC. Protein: CASSQDRRGTVMSFF.

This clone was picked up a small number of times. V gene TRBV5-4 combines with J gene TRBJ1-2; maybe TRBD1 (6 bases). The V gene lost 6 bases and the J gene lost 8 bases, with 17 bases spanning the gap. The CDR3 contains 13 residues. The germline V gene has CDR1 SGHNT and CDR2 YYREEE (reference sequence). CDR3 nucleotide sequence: TGTGCCAGCACCAAGGACGAGGGGGGAGGCTACACCTTC. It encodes CASTKDEGGGYTF.

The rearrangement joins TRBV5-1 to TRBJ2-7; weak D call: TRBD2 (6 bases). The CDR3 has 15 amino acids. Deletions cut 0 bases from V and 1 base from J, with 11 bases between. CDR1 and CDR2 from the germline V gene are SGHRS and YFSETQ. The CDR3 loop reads CASSLDHGGSYEQYF. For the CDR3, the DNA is TGCGCCAGCAGCTTGGATCACGGAGGGTCCTACGAGCAGTACTTC. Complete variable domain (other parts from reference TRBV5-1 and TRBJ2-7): KAGVTQTPRYLIKTRGQQVTLSCSPISGHRSVSWYQQTPGQGLQFLFEYFSETQRNKGNFPGRFSGRQFSNSRSEMNVSTLELGDSALYLCASSLDHGGSYEQYFGPGTRLTVT.

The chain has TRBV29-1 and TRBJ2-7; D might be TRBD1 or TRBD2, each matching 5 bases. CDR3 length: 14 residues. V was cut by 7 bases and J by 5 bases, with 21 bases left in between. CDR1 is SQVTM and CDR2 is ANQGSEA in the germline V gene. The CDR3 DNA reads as TGCAGCGCTAAATCCGGGACCCTCGCGGACGAGCAGTACTTC. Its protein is CSAKSGTLADEQYF.

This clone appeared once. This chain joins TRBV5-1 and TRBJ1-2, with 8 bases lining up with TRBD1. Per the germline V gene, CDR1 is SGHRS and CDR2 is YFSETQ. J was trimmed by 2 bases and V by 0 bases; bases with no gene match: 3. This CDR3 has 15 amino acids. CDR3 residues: CASSLVAGGNYGYTF. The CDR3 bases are TGCGCCAGCAGCTTGGTAGCAGGGGGCAACTATGGCTACACCTTC.